This T cell receptor beta chain was documented in a study of shared clonotypes between healthy human individuals. Study results and caveats: Non-shared clonotypes displayed generation probabilities falling below those of clonotypes present in all four donors. The study found 4.5% to 6% of naive CD4 clonotypes shared across a handful of donors.

Some 30,000 T cell genomes (around 200 ng DNA) went into each sorted-subset replicate. Clones were read by immunoSEQ multiplex PCR, and TCRdb kept only the in-frame ones, dropping some. The table shows more than 2,000,000 clones, with more than 80% occurring only once. Remarks on this clone: The antigen remains undetermined. The sample contains more than one DNA sequence encoding this CDR3.

The TCR comes from a man aged 18 to 29 in good health. Material: naive CD4+ T cells sorted from blood. As to subset: CD45RA+ positively selected.

CDR3 sequence reads: CASSERLAGANEQFF. CDR3 DNA: TGTGCCAGCAGTGAAAGGTTAGCGGGGGCCAATGAGCAGTTCTTC. The chain couples TRBV2 to TRBJ2-1; TRBD2 agrees at 9 bases. This CDR3 has 15 residues. J lost 6 bases, V lost 2 bases, and 5 bases had no gene match. Germline V gene data show CDR1 as SNHLY and CDR2 as FYNNEI. The whole variable domain, remainder taken from reference TRBV2 and TRBJ2-1, is EPEVTQTPSHQVTQMGQEVILRCVPISNHLYFYWYRQILGQKVEFLVSFYNNEISEKSEIFDDQFSVERPDGSNFTLKIRSTKLEDSAMYFCASSERLAGANEQFFGPGTRLTVL.